The clone carrying this T cell receptor (beta chain) was detected only once. This sample was included in a study of control samples from healthy donors and cancer patients. Losses at the gene ends were 5 bases for V and 3 bases for J; bases not matched to a gene: 9. Germline V lookup: CDR1 MGHDK, CDR2 SYGVNS. This CDR3 has 15 amino acids. Sequencing was performed with immunoSEQ multiplex PCR; in TCRdb, only in-frame clones are kept and a portion is missing. The table has around 110,000 clones, 70% to 90% seen once. J is TRBJ2-5 and V is TRBV25-1; 7 bases are a match to TRBD1. Sequenced sample: blood. This receptor was taken from a woman in her sixties or seventies in good health. DNA of the CDR3: TGTGCCAGCAGTACGAAAGGGGGCCGGGAAGAGACCCAGTACTTC. It codes for CASSTKGGREETQYF.